This T cell receptor (beta chain) was sequenced in a study of blood T cell repertoires in COVID-19. Across the whole study: PBMCs, B-cell-depleted T cells, or T cells were the source of the cDNA or gDNA that made up the material.

Original methodology: The assay estimated nucleated cells by amplifying reference gene primers. TCRdb keeps only in-frame clones here, not all; method: immunoSEQ multiplex PCR. That table furnishes V, J and clone size, whereas the DNA furnished D and trimming. The repertoire holds 35,000 to 45,000 clones, 75% to 90% seen once, with roughly 0.37% in the top ten. This clone was seen a single time. The V gene lost 1 base and the J gene lost 0 bases, with 7 bases spanning the gap. There are 16 residues in the CDR3. Per germline, CDR1 LNHNV and CDR2 YYDKDF (reference sequence). The sequence was collected from a human donor in a cohort sampled during active COVID-19. Input material: peripheral blood. This chain connects TRBV15 to TRBJ2-6; no clear D gene. In DNA, the CDR3 is TGTGCCACCAGCAGAGTCGTTAGCTCTGGGGCCAACGTCCTGACTTTC. Its translation: CATSRVVSSGANVLTF.